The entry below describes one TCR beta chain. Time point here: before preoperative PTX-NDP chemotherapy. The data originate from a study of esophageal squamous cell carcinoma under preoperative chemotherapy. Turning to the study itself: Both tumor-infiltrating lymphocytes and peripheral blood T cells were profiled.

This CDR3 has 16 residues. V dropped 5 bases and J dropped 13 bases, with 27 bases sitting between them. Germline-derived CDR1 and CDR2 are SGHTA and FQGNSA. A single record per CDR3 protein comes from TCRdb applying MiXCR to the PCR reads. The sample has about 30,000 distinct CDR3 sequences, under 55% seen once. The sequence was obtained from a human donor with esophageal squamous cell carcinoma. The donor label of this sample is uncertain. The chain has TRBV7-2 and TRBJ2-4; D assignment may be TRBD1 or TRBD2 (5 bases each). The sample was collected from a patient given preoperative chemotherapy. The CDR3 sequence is CASSPQGVRGKDTQYF. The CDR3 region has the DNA TGTGCCAGCAGCCCCCAGGGAGTGAGAGGCAAAGATACGCAGTACTTC.